Reported below is one T cell receptor beta chain. This clone appeared once. The target of this receptor is not known. Base qualities are missing; no much larger clone stands one base away. This sample is drawn from a study of blood T cell repertoires in COVID-19 (dated by TCRdb to about 2020). For the study in its entirety: The collaborator samples originated in the United States, Italy and Spain and spanned the acute and convalescent phases of COVID-19. Where available, HLA class I and class II types were taken from metadata supplied by the sample provider and were not determined by assay-based typing. Sample metadata almost always included a de-identified subject ID, COVID-19 status, age in years and sex. A freely available public database, intended as a resource for researchers studying the immune response to SARS-CoV-2, is where the repertoires were released. Deeply sampled blood TCRbeta repertoires from subjects exposed to, actively infected with, or recovered from COVID-19 were included in the dataset. The prospective study material was composed of cDNA or gDNA derived from T cells, B-cell-depleted T cells, or PBMCs. Samples were obtained from the ongoing ImmuneRACE study (first 160 participants) and from roughly 1,300 subjects provided by 6 global collaborators. The full study reports these points: How much clinical and demographic metadata was included differed by source and by participant, and the metadata was provided uncurated.

TCRbeta CDR3 regions were amplified from genomic DNA using the immunoSEQ Assay, a bias-controlled multiplex PCR. The published analysis was carried out like this. The number of nucleated cells in each sample was estimated by amplification of reference gene primers within the assay. To quantify the absolute abundance of each unique TCRbeta CDR3 rearrangement, sequence reads were collapsed and filtered. For each sample, productive Simpson clonality was calculated as the square root of Simpson's diversity index over productive rearrangements. Sourced from immuneACCESS, this table was stored by TCRdb with only in-frame sequences that have V and J called. A share of the clones is absent; for the studies checked, an unresolved V gene accounts for under half, and the remainder has no known explanation. V and J calls plus clone size are reproduced from that table; the DNA served to infer D and trimming. This sample lists around 120,000 clones; roughly 90% were detected once. The ten largest clones add up to about 8% of the sample.

From the cysteine up to the phenylalanine, the CDR3 has a length of 11 residues. Kept here is only the CDR3 DNA, which spans 33 bases and is read in frame from base 1. V sheds 6 bases and J sheds 9 bases, leaving 9 bases between their ends. A second Seattle source provided samples from volunteer blood donors who had recovered from COVID-19. Collaborating institutions collected whole blood in K2EDTA tubes following their own protocols. Collaborator samples were shipped for TCRbeta analysis as frozen whole blood, isolated PBMCs, or DNA extracted from either sample type. The sequence was obtained from a man aged 65 to 85 who had recovered from COVID-19. Input material: peripheral blood. The sequence links TRBV12-3 or TRBV12-4 to TRBJ2-1; the D gene identity is not certain. The DNA sequence is TGTGCCAGCAGCCCTCGCAGTGAGCAGTTCTTC. It codes for CASSPRSEQFF.